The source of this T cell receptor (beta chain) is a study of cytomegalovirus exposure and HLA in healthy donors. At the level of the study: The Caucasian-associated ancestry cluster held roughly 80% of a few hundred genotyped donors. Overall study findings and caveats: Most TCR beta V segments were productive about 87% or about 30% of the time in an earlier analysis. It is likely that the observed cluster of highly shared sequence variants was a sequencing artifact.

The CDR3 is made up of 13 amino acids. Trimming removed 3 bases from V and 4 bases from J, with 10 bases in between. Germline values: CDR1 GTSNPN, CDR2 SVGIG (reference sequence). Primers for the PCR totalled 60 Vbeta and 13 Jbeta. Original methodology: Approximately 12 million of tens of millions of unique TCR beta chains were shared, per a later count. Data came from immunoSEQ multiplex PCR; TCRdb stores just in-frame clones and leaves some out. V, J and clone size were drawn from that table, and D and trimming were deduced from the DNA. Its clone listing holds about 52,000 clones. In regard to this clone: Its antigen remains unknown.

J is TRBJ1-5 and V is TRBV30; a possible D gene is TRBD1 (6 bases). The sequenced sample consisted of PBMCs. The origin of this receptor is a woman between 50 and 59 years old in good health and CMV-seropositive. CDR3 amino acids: CAWSDQGNQPQHF. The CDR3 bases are TGTGCCTGGAGCGATCAGGGGAATCAGCCCCAGCATTTT.